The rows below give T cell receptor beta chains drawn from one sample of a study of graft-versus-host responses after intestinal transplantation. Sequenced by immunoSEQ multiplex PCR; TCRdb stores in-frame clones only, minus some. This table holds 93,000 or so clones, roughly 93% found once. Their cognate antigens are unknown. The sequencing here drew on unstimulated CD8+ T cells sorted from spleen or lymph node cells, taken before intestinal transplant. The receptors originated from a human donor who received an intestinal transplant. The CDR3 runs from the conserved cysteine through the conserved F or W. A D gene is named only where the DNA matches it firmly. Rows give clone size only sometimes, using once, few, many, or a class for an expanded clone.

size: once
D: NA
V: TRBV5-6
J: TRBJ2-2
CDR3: CASSFGLGGLYTGELFF
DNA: TGTGCCAGCAGCTTTGGACTAGGGGGTCTCTACACCGGGGAGCTGTTTTTT

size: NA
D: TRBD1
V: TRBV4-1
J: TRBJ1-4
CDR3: CASSQGQGINEKLFF
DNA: TGCGCCAGCAGCCAAGGACAGGGGATAAATGAAAAACTGTTTTTT

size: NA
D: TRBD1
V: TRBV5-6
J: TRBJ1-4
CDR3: CASSRPGQENEKLFF
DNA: TGTGCCAGCAGCAGGCCGGGACAGGAGAATGAAAAACTGTTTTTT

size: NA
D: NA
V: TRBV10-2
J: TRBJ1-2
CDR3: CASSELGKRGWGYTF
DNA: TGCGCCAGCAGTGAGCTGGGGAAGAGGGGTTGGGGCTACACCTTC

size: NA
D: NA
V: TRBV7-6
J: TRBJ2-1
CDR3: CASSPRGREEQFF
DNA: TGTGCCAGCAGTCCCCGCGGCAGGGAAGAGCAGTTCTTC

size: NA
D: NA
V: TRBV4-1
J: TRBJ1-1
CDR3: CASRTQGQATEAFF
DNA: TGCGCCAGCAGAACCCAGGGTCAGGCCACTGAAGCTTTCTTT

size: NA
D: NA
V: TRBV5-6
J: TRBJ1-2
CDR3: CASSLGGAAYGYTF
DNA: TGTGCCAGCAGCTTGGGAGGGGCAGCCTATGGCTACACCTTC

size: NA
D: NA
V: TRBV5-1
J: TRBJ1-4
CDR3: CASSLTGGKLFF
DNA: TGCGCCAGCAGCTTGACGGGGGGAAAACTGTTTTTT

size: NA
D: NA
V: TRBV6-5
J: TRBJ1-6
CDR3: CASRDHSGSPLHF
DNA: TGTGCCAGCAGAGACCATTCGGGTTCACCCCTCCACTTT

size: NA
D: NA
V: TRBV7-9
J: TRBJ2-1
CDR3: CASSLAVSEQFF
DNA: TGTGCCAGCAGCTTGGCCGTTAGTGAGCAGTTCTTC

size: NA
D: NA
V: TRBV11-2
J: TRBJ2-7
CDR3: CASSLGQGLDEQYF
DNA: TGTGCCAGCAGCTTAGGGCAGGGCCTCGACGAGCAGTACTTC

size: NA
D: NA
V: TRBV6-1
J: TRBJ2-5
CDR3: CASSDRGWETQYF
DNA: TGTGCCAGCAGTGACAGGGGCTGGGAGACCCAGTACTTC

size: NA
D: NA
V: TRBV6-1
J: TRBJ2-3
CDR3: CASEWGPDTQYF
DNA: TGTGCCAGCGAATGGGGGCCAGATACGCAGTATTTT

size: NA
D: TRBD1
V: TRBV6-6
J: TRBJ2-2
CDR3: CASSYAGGNTGELFF
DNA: TGTGCCAGCAGTTATGCAGGGGGGAACACCGGGGAGCTGTTTTTT

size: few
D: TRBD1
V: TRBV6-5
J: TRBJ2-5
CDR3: CASSYFRGQEETQYF
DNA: TGTGCCAGCAGTTACTTTAGGGGACAGGAAGAGACCCAGTACTTC

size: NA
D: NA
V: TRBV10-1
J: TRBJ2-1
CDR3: CASSSGGEQFF
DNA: TGCGCCAGCAGCTCTGGAGGTGAGCAGTTCTTC

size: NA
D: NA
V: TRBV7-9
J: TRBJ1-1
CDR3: CASSTGGTEAFF
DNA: TGTGCCAGCAGCACCGGCGGCACTGAAGCTTTCTTT

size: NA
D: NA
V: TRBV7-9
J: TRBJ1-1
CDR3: CASSSLEAFF
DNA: TGTGCCAGCAGCTCGTTGGAGGCTTTCTTT

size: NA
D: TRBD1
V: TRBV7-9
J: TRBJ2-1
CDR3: CASSSFRQGAAEQFF
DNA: TGTGCCAGCAGCTCATTCCGACAGGGGGCGGCTGAGCAGTTCTTC

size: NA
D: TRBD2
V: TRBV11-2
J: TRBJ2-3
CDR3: CASSPVRVAGGQIDTQYF
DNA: TGTGCCAGCAGCCCAGTAAGAGTAGCGGGGGGGCAAATCGATACGCAGTATTTT

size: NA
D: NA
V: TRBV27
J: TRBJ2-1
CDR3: CASSSPRNNEQFF
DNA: TGTGCCAGCAGTTCCCCGAGGAACAATGAGCAGTTCTTC

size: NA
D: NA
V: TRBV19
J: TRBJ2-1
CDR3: CASSVQGPYNEQFF
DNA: TGTGCCAGTAGTGTGCAGGGGCCCTACAATGAGCAGTTCTTC

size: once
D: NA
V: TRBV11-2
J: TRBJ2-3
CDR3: CASSLDHRGRGLDTQYF
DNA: TGTGCCAGCAGCTTAGATCACCGGGGCCGCGGGTTAGATACGCAGTATTTT

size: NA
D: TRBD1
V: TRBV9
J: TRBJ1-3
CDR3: CASSVGGGTALVGNTIYF
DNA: TGTGCCAGCAGCGTAGGGGGGGGGACAGCCCTCGTCGGAAACACCATATATTTT

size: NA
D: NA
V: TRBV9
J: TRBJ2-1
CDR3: CASSVGDSETYNEQFF
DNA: TGTGCCAGCAGCGTCGGAGACAGCGAGACCTACAATGAGCAGTTCTTC

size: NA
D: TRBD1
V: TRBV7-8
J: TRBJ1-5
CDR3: CASSPRDRGGNQPQHF
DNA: TGTGCCAGCAGCCCCCGGGACAGGGGTGGGAATCAGCCCCAGCATTTT

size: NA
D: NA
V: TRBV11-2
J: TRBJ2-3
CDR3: CASSRQIGSTDTQYF
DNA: TGTGCCAGCAGCCGGCAGATCGGGAGTACAGATACGCAGTATTTT

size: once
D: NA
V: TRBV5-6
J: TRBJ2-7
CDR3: CASSMNPDARSYEQYF
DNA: TGTGCCAGCAGCATGAATCCAGACGCTCGCTCCTACGAGCAGTACTTC

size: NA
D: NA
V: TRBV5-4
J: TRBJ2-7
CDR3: CASSPGTAPADEQYF
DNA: TGTGCCAGCAGCCCCGGGACCGCACCAGCGGACGAGCAGTACTTC

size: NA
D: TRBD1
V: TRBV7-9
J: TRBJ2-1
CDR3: CASSLFGQGFNEQFF
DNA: TGTGCCAGCAGCTTATTCGGACAGGGCTTCAATGAGCAGTTCTTC

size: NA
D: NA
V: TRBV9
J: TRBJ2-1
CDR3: CASSVDVGLPYNEQFF
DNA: TGTGCCAGCAGCGTAGATGTGGGGTTACCCTACAATGAGCAGTTCTTC

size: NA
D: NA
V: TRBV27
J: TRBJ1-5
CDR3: CASRGRGNQPQHF
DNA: TGTGCCAGCAGGGGCAGAGGGAATCAGCCCCAGCATTTT

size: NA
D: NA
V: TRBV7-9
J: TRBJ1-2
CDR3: CASSLKGGGYTF
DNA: TGTGCCAGCAGCTTAAAAGGGGGTGGCTACACCTTC

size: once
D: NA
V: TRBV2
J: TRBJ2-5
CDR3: CASSADSDFHPVGETQYF
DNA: TGTGCCAGCAGTGCCGACAGTGACTTCCATCCTGTCGGAGAGACCCAGTACTTC

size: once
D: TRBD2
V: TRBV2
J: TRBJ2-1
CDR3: CASIAAGGLDEQFF
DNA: TGTGCCAGCATCGCAGCGGGGGGCCTGGATGAGCAGTTCTTC

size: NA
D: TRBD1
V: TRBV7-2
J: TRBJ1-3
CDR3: CASSETGSGNTIYF
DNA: TGTGCCAGCAGCGAGACAGGGTCTGGAAACACCATATATTTT

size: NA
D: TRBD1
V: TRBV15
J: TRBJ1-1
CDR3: CATSRDDRENTEAFF
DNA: TGTGCCACCAGCAGAGATGACAGGGAAAACACTGAAGCTTTCTTT

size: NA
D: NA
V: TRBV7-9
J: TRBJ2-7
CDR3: CASSFGQGGYEQYF
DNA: TGTGCCAGCAGCTTCGGTCAGGGGGGCTACGAGCAGTACTTC

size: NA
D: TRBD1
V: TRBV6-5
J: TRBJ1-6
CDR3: CASSYSPGGAYSPLHF
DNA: TGTGCCAGCAGTTACAGTCCAGGGGGCGCTTATTCACCCCTCCACTTT

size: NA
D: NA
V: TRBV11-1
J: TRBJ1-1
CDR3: CASSLGANTEAFF
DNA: TGTGCCAGCAGCTTAGGAGCCAACACTGAAGCTTTCTTT

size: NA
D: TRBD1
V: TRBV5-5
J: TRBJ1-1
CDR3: CASSLGPRDRGQVNTEAFF
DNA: TGTGCCAGCAGCTTGGGACCGCGGGACAGGGGGCAGGTGAACACTGAAGCTTTCTTT

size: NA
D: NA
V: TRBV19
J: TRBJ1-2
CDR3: CASSIPRSNGYTF
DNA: TGTGCCAGTAGTATTCCCAGGAGCAATGGCTACACCTTC

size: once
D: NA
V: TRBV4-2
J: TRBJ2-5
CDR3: CASSQGGGVGLQETQYF
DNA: TGTGCCAGCAGCCAAGGTGGTGGGGTTGGCCTTCAAGAGACCCAGTACTTC

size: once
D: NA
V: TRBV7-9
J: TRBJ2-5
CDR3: CASSPTGSETQYF
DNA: TGTGCCAGCAGTCCAACAGGGTCGGAGACCCAGTACTTC

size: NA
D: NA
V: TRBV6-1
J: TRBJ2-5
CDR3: CASSLGSQETQYF
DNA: TGTGCCAGCAGTTTGGGTTCACAAGAGACCCAGTACTTC

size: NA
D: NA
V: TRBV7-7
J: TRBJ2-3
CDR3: CASSLGGSGDTQYF
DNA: TGTGCCAGCAGCTTAGGGGGGTCAGGAGATACGCAGTATTTT

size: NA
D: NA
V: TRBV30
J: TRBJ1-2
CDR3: CARLRVDTYGYTF
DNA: TGTGCCCGACTTCGGGTGGACACCTATGGCTACACCTTC

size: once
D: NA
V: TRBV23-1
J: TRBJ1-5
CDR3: CASSQSGTPSNQPQHF
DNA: TGCGCCAGCAGTCAATCCGGGACACCGAGCAATCAGCCCCAGCATTTT

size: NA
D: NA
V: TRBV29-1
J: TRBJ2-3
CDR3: CSVEGGRSTDTQYF
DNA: TGCAGCGTTGAAGGGGGTCGAAGCACAGATACGCAGTATTTT

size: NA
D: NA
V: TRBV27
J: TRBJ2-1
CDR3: CASSLSRVNEQFF
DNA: TGTGCCAGCAGTTTATCGAGGGTCAATGAGCAGTTCTTC